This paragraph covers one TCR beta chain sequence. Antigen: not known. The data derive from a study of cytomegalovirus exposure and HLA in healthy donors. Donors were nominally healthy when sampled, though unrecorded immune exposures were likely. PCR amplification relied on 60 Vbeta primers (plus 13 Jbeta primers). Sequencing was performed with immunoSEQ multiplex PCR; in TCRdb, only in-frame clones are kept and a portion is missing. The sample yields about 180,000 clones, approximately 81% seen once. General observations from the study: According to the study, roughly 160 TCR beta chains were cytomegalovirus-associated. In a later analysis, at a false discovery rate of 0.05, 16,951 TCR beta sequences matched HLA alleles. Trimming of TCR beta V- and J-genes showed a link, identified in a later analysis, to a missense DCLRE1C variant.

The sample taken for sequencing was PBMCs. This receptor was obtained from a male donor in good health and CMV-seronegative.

CDR3 nucleotide sequence: TGTGCCAGCAGCCGAGGACAGGGGGCGGGCTACGAGCAGTACTTC. This sequence encodes CASSRGQGAGYEQYF. The chain links TRBV5-4 to TRBJ2-7; 11 bases match TRBD1. This CDR3 is 15 amino acids long. Germline V gene sequence: CDR1 SGHNT, CDR2 YYREEE (reference sequence). Losses at the gene ends were 4 bases for V and 3 bases for J; bases not matched to a gene: 6.